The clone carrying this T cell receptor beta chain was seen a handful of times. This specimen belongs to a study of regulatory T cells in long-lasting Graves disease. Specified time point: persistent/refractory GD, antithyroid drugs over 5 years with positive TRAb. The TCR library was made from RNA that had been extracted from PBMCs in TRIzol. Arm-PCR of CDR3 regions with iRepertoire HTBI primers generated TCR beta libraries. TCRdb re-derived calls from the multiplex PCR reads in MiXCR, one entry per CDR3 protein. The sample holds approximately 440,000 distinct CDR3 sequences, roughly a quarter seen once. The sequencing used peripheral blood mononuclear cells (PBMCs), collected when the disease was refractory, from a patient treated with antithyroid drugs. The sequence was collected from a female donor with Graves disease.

CDR3 DNA: TGCAGTGCTAGAGATCGGGGGCGGGGCTCCTACGAGCAGTACTTC. Protein sequence: CSARDRGRGSYEQYF. The chain recombines TRBV20-1 with TRBJ2-7; the D call may be TRBD1 or TRBD2 (6 bases each). Germline CDR1 DFQATT, CDR2 SNEGSKA (reference sequence). The CDR3 loop spans 15 amino acids. V was shortened by 0 bases and J by 0 bases, with 12 bases between the two germline ends.